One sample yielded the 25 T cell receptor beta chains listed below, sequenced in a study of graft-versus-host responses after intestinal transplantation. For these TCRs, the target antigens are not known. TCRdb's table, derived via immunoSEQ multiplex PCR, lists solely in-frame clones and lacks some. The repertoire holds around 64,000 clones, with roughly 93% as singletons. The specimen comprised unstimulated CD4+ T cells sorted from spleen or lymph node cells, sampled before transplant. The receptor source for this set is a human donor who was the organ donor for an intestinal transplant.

The CDR3 DNA is TGTGCCAGCAGTGAAACGGGAAACACTGAAGCTTTCTTT. Amino acids: CASSETGNTEAFF. The chain joins TRBV2 to TRBJ1-1, with no clear D. Germline V gene sequence: CDR1 SNHLY, CDR2 FYNNEI. The CDR3 extends over 13 amino acids. Trimming stripped 2 bases from V and 2 bases from J, with 6 bases between.

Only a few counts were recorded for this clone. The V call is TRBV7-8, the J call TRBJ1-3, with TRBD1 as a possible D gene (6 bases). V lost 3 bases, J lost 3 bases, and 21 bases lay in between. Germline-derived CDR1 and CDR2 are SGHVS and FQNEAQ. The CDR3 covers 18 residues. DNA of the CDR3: TGTGCCAGCAGCTTTAAGATGAAAACAGGGACGGGTGGAAACACCATATATTTT. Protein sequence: CASSFKMKTGTGGNTIYF.

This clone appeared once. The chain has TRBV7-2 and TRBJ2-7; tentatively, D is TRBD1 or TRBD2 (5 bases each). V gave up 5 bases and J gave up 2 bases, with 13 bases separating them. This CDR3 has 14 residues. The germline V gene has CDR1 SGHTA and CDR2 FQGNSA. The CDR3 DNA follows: TGTGCCAGCAGCAACCGGGACGGAGCCTACGAGCAGTACTTC. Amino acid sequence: CASSNRDGAYEQYF.

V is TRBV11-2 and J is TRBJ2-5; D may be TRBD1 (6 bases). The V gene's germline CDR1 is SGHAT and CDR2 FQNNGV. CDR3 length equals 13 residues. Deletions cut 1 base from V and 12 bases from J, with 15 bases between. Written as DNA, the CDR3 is TGTGCCAGCAGCTTAGCGGACAGCTCGTCGGAGTACTTC. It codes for CASSLADSSSEYF.

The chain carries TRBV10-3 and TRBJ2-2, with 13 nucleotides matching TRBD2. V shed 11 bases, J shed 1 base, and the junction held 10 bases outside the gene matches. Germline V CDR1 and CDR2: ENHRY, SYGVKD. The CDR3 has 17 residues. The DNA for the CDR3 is TGTGCCGTACGGGCACTAGCGGGGGGGAAGAACACCGGGGAGCTGTTTTTT. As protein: CAVRALAGGKNTGELFF.

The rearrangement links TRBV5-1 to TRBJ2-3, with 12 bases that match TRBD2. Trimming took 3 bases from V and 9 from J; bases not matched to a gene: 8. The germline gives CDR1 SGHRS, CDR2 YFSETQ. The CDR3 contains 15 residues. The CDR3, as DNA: TGCGCCAGCAGCTGGACTAGCGGGGACCGGGACACGCAGTATTTT. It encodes CASSWTSGDRDTQYF.

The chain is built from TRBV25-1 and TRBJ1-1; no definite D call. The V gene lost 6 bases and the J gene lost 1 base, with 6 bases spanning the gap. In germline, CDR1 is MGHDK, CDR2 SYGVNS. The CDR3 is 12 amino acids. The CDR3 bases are TGTGCCAGCAGGGATAGGAACACTGAAGCTTTCTTT. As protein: CASRDRNTEAFF. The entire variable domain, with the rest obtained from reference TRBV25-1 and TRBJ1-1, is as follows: EADIYQTPRYLVIGTGKKITLECSQTMGHDKMYWYQQDPGMELHLIHYSYGVNSTEKGDLSSESTVSRIRTEHFPLTLESARPSHTSQYLCASRDRNTEAFFGQGTRLTVV.

This CDR3 reads CASSLSTISYNEQFF. DNA for the CDR3: TGTGCCAGCTCACTCTCGACTATCTCCTACAATGAGCAGTTCTTC. V and J are TRBV18 and TRBJ2-1, with D maybe TRBD2 (5 bases). Germline loops: CDR1 KGHSH, CDR2 LQKENI. The V gene lost 4 bases and the J gene lost 0 bases, with 10 bases spanning the gap. The CDR3 spans 15 residues.

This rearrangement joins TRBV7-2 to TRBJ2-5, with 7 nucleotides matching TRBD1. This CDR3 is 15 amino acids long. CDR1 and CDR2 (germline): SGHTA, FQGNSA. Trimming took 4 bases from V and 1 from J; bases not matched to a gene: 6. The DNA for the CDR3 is TGTGCCAGCAGCTCACCAGACAGGGCCCAAGAGACCCAGTACTTC. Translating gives CASSSPDRAQETQYF.

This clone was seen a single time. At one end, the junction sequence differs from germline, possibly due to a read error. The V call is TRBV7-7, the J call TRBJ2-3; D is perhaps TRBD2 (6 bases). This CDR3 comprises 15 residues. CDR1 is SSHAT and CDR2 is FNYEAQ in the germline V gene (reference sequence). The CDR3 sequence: CASSSWSSVSDTQYF. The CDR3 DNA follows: TGTGCTAGCAGTTCGTGGTCTAGCGTGTCAGATACGCAGTATTTT.

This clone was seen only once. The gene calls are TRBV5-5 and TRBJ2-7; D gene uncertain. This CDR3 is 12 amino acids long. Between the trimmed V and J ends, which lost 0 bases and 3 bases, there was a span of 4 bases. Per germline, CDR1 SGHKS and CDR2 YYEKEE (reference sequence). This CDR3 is CASSLVIYEQYF. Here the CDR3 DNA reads TGTGCCAGCAGCTTGGTAATCTACGAGCAGTACTTC.

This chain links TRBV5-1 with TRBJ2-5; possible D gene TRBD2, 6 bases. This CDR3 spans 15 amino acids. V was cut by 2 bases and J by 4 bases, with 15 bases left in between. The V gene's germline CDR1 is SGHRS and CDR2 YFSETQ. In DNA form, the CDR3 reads TGCGCCAGCAGCTTCACGGGACTCCTGCCAGAGACCCAGTACTTC. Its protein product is CASSFTGLLPETQYF.

In nucleotides, the CDR3 is TGTGCCAGCAGCCCGCTTGGAGGTGGCTACACCTTC. It encodes CASSPLGGGYTF. The rearrangement uses TRBV7-2 and TRBJ1-2; D is undetermined. The CDR3 has 12 residues. CDR1 SGHTA and CDR2 FQGNSA come from the germline V gene. V was cut by 5 bases and J by 7 bases, with 11 bases left in between. Full variable domain (outside the CDR3, taken from reference TRBV7-2 and TRBJ1-2): GAGVSQSPSNKVTEKGKDVELRCDPISGHTALYWYRQSLGQGLEFLIYFQGNSAPDKSGLPSDRFSAERTGGSVSTLTIQRTQQEDSAVYLCASSPLGGGYTFGSGTRLTVV.

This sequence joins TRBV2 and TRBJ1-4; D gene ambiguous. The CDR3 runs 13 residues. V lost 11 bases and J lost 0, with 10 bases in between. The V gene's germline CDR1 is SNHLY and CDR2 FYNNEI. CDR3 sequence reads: CAGKGATNEKLFF. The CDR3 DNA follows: TGTGCCGGAAAGGGTGCAACTAATGAAAAACTGTTTTTT.

The CDR3, as DNA: TGCGCCAGCAGCCTCTCCGAACAGCCTTCCTATGGCTACACCTTC. Amino acids: CASSLSEQPSYGYTF. This chain joins TRBV4-3 and TRBJ1-2; D is undetermined. The CDR3 runs to 15 residues. From germline, CDR1 is LGHNA and CDR2 YSLEER. Trimming left V 4 bases short and J 4 bases short, with 16 bases between.

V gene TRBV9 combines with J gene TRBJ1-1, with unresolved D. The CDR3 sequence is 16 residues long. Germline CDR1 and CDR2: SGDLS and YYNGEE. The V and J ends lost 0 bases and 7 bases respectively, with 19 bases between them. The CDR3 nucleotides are TGTGCCAGCAGCGTAGACCGGGGATCCCCTTTTAGTGAAGCTTTCTTT. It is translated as CASSVDRGSPFSEAFF. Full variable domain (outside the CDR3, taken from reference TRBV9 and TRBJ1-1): DSGVTQTPKHLITATGQRVTLRCSPRSGDLSVYWYQQSLDQGLQFLIQYYNGEERAKGNILERFSAQQFPDLHSELNLSSLELGDSALYFCASSVDRGSPFSEAFFGQGTRLTVV.

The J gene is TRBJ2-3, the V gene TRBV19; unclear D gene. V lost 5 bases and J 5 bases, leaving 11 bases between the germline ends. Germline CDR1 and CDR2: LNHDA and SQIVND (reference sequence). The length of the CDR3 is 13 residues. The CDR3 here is CASSFSREDTQYF. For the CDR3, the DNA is TGTGCCAGTAGTTTCAGTAGGGAAGATACGCAGTATTTT.

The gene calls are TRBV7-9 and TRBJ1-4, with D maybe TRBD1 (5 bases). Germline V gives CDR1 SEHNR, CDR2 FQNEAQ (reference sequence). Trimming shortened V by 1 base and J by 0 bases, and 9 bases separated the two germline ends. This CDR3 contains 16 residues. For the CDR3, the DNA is TGTGCCAGCAGCTTAGTAACAGGAACAACTAATGAAAAACTGTTTTTT. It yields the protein CASSLVTGTTNEKLFF.

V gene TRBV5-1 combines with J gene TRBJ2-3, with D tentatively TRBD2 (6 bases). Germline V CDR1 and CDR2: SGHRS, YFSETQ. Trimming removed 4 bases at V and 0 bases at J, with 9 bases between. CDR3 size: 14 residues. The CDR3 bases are TGCGCCAGCAGCACCGGGACTAGCACAGATACGCAGTATTTT. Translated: CASSTGTSTDTQYF. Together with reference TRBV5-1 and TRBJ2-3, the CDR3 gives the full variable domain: KAGVTQTPRYLIKTRGQQVTLSCSPISGHRSVSWYQQTPGQGLQFLFEYFSETQRNKGNFPGRFSGRQFSNSRSEMNVSTLELGDSALYLCASSTGTSTDTQYFGPGTRLTVL.

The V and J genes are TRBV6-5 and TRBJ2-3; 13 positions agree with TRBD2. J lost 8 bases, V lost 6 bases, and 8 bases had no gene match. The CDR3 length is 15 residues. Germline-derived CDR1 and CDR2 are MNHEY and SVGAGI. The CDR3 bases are TGTGCCAGCAGCGCACTAGCGGGGGGGCCGGGTACGCAGTATTTT. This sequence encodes CASSALAGGPGTQYF.

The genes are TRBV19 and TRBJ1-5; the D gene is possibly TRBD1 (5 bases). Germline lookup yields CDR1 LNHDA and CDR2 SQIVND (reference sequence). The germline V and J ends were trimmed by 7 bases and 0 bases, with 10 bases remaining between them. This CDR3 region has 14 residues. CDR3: CASTLRGSNQPQHF. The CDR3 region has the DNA TGTGCCAGTACCCTGAGGGGTAGCAATCAGCCCCAGCATTTT.

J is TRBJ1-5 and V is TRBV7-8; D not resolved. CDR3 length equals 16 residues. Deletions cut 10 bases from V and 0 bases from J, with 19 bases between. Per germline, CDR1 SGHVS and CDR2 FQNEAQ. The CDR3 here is CATQKLPGNSNQPQHF. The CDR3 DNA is TGTGCCACCCAAAAACTCCCGGGGAATAGCAATCAGCCCCAGCATTTT.

The CDR3 DNA follows: TGTGCCAGCAGCCAAGTAATAGCGGGGGCCACAGATACGCAGTATTTT. As protein: CASSQVIAGATDTQYF. V gene TRBV4-2 combines with J gene TRBJ2-3, with 9 bases aligning to TRBD2. This CDR3 is 16 amino acids long. Germline trimming cut 1 base from V and 2 bases from J; bases unmatched to any gene: 4. Germline CDR1 reads LGHNA; CDR2 reads YNFKEQ.

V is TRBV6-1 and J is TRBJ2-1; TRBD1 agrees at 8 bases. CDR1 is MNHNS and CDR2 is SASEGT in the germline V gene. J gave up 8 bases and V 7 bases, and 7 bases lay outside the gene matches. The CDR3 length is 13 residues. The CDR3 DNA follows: TGTGCCAGCACCACGGACAGGGCTGATGAGCAGTTCTTC. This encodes CASTTDRADEQFF.

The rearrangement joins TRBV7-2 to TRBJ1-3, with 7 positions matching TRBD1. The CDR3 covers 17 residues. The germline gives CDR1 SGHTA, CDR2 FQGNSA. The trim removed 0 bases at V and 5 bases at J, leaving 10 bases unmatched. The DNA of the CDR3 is TGTGCCAGCAGCTTAGCGCCGTCCCGGGACAGCCGAAACACCATATATTTT. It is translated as CASSLAPSRDSRNTIYF.